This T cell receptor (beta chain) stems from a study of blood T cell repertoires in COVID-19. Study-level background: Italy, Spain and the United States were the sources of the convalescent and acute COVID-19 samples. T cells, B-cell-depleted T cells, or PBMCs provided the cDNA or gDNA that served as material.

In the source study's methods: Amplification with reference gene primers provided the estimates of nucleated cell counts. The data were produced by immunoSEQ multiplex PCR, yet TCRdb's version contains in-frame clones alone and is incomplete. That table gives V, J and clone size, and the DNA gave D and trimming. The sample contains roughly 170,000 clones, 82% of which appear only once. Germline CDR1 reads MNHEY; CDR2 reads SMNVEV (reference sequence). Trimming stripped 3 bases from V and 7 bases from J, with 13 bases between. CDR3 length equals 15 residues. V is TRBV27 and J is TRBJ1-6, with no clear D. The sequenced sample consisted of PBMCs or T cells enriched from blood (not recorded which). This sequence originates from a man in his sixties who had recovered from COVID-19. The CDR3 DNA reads TGTGCCAGCAGTTTGGGAGTCCGATCAAATTCACCCCTCCACTTT. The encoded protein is CASSLGVRSNSPLHF.